This T cell receptor beta chain was recorded in a study of cytomegalovirus exposure and HLA in healthy donors. Study results and limitations: Previous analysis showed most TCR beta V segments were productive about 90% or about 30% of the time.

The PCR employed 60 Vbeta primers together with 13 Jbeta primers. Here immunoSEQ multiplex PCR was the method, and the copy in TCRdb shows in-frame clones only, minus some. The repertoire holds 150,000 to 200,000 clones, with approximately 77% as singletons. This clone was picked up a small number of times. Its antigen is as yet unknown. Germline V CDR1 and CDR2: SGDLS, YYNGEE. V lost 0 bases to trimming and J lost 5 bases; unmatched junction nucleotides: 11. The CDR3 consists of 17 residues. The receptor comes from a man aged 30 to 39 in good health and CMV-seropositive. The V and J genes are TRBV9 and TRBJ2-5; TRBD1 aligns across 9 bases. Specimen: PBMCs. CDR3 in amino acids: CASSVGTAVTGGETQYF. The CDR3 DNA is TGTGCCAGCAGCGTAGGGACAGCCGTGACAGGGGGGGAGACCCAGTACTTC.